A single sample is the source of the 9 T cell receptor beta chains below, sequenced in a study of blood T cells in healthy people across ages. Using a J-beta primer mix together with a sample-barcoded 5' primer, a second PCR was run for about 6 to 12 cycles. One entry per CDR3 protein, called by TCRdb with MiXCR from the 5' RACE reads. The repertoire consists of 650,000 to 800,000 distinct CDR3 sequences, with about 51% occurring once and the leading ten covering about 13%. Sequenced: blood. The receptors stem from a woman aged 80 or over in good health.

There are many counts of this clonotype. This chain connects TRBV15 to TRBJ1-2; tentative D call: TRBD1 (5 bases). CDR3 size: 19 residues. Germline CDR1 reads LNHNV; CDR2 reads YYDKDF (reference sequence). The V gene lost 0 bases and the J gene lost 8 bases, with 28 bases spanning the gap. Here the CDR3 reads CATSRDLDGWGRRSSGYTF. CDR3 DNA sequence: TGTGCCACCAGCAGAGATTTGGATGGGTGGGGACGGCGGTCCTCAGGCTACACCTTC.

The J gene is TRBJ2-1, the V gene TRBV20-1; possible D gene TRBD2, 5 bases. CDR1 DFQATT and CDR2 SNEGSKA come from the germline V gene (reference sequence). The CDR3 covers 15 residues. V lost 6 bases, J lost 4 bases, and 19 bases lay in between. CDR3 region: CSAPGKRTLYNEQFF. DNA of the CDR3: TGCAGTGCACCCGGGAAGCGAACCCTTTACAATGAGCAGTTCTTC.

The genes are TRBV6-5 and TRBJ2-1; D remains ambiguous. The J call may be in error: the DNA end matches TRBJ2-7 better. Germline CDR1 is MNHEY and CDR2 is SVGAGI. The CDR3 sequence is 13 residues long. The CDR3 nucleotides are TGTGCCAGCAGTTACTCGTTATGGGGCGAGCAGTACTTC. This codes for CASSYSLWGEQYF.

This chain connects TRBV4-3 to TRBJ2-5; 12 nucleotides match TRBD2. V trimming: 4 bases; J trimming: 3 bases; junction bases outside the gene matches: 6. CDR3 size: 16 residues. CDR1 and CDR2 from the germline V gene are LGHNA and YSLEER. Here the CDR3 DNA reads TGCGCCAGCAGCCCCCTCGGACTAGCGGGGAAAGAGACCCAGTACTTC. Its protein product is CASSPLGLAGKETQYF.

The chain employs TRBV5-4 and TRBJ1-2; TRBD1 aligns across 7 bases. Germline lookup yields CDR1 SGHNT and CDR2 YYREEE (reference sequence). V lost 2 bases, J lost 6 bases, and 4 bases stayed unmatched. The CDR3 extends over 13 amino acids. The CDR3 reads CASSLQGSNGYTF. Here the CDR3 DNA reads TGTGCCAGCAGCTTACAGGGGTCGAATGGCTACACCTTC.

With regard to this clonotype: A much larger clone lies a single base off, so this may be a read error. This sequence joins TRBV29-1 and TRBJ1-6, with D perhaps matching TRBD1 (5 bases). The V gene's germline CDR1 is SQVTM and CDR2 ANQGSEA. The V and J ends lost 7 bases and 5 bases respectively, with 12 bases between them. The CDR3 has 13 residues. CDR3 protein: CSGRQLDNSPLHF. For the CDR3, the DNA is TGCAGCGGCCGACAGTTAGATAATTCACCCCTCCACTTT.

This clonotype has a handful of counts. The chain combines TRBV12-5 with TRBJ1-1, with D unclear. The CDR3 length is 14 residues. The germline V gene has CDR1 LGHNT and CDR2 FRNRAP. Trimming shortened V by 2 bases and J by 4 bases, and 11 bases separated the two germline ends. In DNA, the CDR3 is TGTGCTAGTGGTTTGAGTCGGAGTGGCACTGAAGCTTTCTTT. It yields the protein CASGLSRSGTEAFF.

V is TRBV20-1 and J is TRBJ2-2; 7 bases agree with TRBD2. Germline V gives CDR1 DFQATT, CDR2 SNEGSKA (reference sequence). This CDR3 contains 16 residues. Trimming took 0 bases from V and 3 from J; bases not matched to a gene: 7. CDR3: CSARDGGSSYTGELFF. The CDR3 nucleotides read TGCAGTGCTAGAGATGGCGGGAGTTCCTACACCGGGGAGCTGTTTTTT.

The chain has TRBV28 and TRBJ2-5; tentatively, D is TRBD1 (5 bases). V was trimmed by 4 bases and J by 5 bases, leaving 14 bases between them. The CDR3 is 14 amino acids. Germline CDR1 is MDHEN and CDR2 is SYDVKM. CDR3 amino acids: CASSWGHFRETQYF. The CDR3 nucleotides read TGTGCCAGCAGTTGGGGCCATTTTCGGGAGACCCAGTACTTC.